This T cell receptor beta chain was observed in a study of siplizumab effects on memory and regulatory T cells. Study results and limitations: The naive T cell population seemed more diverse than memory cells and seemed a major contributor to the alloresponse. A significant reduction in alloreactive sequences traceable to unstimulated CD4+ memory cells was produced by siplizumab. Poor capture below about 10^-5 frequency left most alloreactive clones unmapped to unstimulated subsets.

In the case of this clone: Its target is not known.

Sequenced by immunoSEQ multiplex PCR; TCRdb stores in-frame clones only, minus some. The repertoire holds 100,000 or so clones, 85% to 95% seen once, with around 0.29% in the top ten. Trimming removed 0 bases at V and 8 bases at J, with 12 bases between. The CDR3 has 14 residues. Germline lookup yields CDR1 SGDLS and CDR2 YYNGEE. The sequenced sample consisted of CD4+ T cells sorted from blood. The gene calls are TRBV9 and TRBJ1-3; perhaps TRBD1 as D (5 bases). This clonotype was sampled from a human donor in good health. The CDR3 reads CASSVGSLGDTIYF. The CDR3 DNA sequence: TGTGCCAGCAGCGTAGGCAGCCTGGGGGACACCATATATTTT.